This TCR beta chain comes out of a study of cytomegalovirus exposure and HLA in healthy donors. The study's findings and limits: Earlier results showed most TCR beta V segments being productive about 90% or about 30% of the time. Later analysis identified about 15,000 TCR beta sequences associated with HLA alleles, using a false discovery rate threshold of 0.05. Common viral pathogens (according to a later analysis) appeared linked to several of the most significant clusters. Accurate HLA-A and HLA-B prediction from TCR beta sequences was reported for most subjects.

As to this clone: No antigen is known for it.

A multiplex PCR was run with 60 Vbeta primers and 13 Jbeta primers. Measured with immunoSEQ multiplex PCR; TCRdb has only the in-frame clones, and not every one. This table has 210,000 or so clones, 70% to 90% appearing once. V gave up 4 bases and J gave up 1 base, with 15 bases separating them. This CDR3 region has 16 residues. Germline assignment: CDR1 ENHRY and CDR2 SYGVKD. V is TRBV10-3 and J is TRBJ2-3; weak D call: TRBD2 (6 bases). This clonotype originated in a girl under 10 years old in good health and CMV-seronegative. Material for sequencing was PBMCs. The CDR3 DNA reads as TGTGCCATCAGTGGACCTAGCGCGCATCGCACAGATACGCAGTATTTT. Encoded protein: CAISGPSAHRTDTQYF.